A selection of T cell receptor beta chains follows, all from one sample in a study of blood T cells in healthy people across ages. TCRdb re-called the 5' RACE reads through MiXCR, storing one row per CDR3 protein. The repertoire includes 1.5 million to 2 million distinct CDR3 sequences, 25% to 30% of them detected once, and 7.7% sits in the top ten. The sequenced sample consisted of blood. The receptors here all came from a woman in her thirties in good health. The CDR3 runs from the conserved cysteine through the conserved F or W. The D gene is left open where the match is weak. Only some rows state a clone size, as once, few, many or a class for expanded clones.

>TRBV18|TRBD2|TRBJ2-1|16|few
TGTGCCAGCTCACCTATGGGACTACGCTCGTCCGGTGAGCAGTTCTTC
CASSPMGLRSSGEQFF
>TRBV20-1|.|TRBJ2-1|12|once
TGCAGTGCTAGAGAAAGTTGGGATGAGCAGTTCTTC
CSARESWDEQFF
>TRBV29-1|TRBD2|TRBJ2-2|17|few
TGCAGCGTTGAAGGACTAGCGGGAGCCCACGCAGGCGGGGAGCTGTTTTTT
CSVEGLAGAHAGGELFF
>TRBV12-2|.|TRBJ2-3|15|few
TGTGCAAGTCGCCCCCGGGTTGGAAGCACAGATACGCAGTATTTT
CASRPRVGSTDTQYF
>TRBV7-2|TRBD2|TRBJ2-5|16|many
TGTGCCAGCAGCACCTCCCTAGCGGGGGCGCAAGAGACCCAGTACTTC
CASSTSLAGAQETQYF
>TRBV5-1|.|TRBJ1-2|14|few
TGCGCCAGCAGCTTGGTGGACACTTCCTATGGCTACACCTTC
CASSLVDTSYGYTF
>TRBV6-5|TRBD2|TRBJ2-7|14|many
TGTGCCAGCAGTCCCCAGGGCGGGAGGAACGAGCAGTACTTC
CASSPQGGRNEQYF
>TRBV29-1|TRBD2|TRBJ2-7|15|.
TGCAGCGTTGAGGTCACACTAGCGGGGACCTACGAGCAGTACTTC
CSVEVTLAGTYEQYF
>TRBV7-6|TRBD2|TRBJ2-6|19|many
TGTGCCAGCAGCTTAGCGCTAAGGCGGGGGGGCTCTGGGGCCAACGTCCTGACTTTC
CASSLALRRGGSGANVLTF
>TRBV6-6|.|TRBJ1-2|13|many
TGTGCCAGCAGTTACTCGGTAGGGTCTGGCTACACCTTC
CASSYSVGSGYTF
>TRBV5-1|.|TRBJ2-7|14|.
TGCGCCAGCAGCTTGGATGAGCCTTCCTACGAGCAGTACTTC
CASSLDEPSYEQYF
>TRBV20-1|.|TRBJ1-5|14|.
TGCAGTGCTAGCTGGGGACGGAGCAATCAGCCCCAGCATTTT
CSASWGRSNQPQHF
>TRBV7-2|.|TRBJ2-5|14|.
TGTGCCAGCAGTGTTGGGGCTGGGGAAGGGACCCAGTACTTC
CASSVGAGEGTQYF
>TRBV20-1|.|TRBJ1-6|15|.
TGCAGTGCTAGCCGTCAGGGAGGCGGGAATTCACCCCTCCACTTT
CSASRQGGGNSPLHF
>TRBV7-2|TRBD1|TRBJ2-7|15|.
TGTGCCAGCAGCAGGGCCCCGGACAGGGCTTTCGAGCAGTACTTC
CASSRAPDRAFEQYF
>TRBV11-2|.|TRBJ2-1|14|.
TGTGCCAGCAGCTTATTCCCGGAGGACAATGAGCAGTTCTTC
CASSLFPEDNEQFF
>TRBV28|.|TRBJ2-5|13|.
TGTGCCACTCAGGTGGGGGACCAAGAGACCCAGTACTTC
CATQVGDQETQYF
>TRBV10-3|TRBD1|TRBJ2-1|17|many
TGTGCCATCAGTAATGAAGACAGGACAGGGGATCTCAGGGAGCAGTTCTTC
CAISNEDRTGDLREQFF
>TRBV7-3|.|TRBJ1-6|15|few
TGTGCCAGCAGCTTAAACCCCGGCTATAATTCACCCCTCCACTTT
CASSLNPGYNSPLHF
>TRBV29-1|.|TRBJ2-7|16|.
TGCAGCGTTTTTGAGGGGGGTTACGGAGCGGGCTACGAGCAGTACTTC
CSVFEGGYGAGYEQYF
>TRBV5-1|.|TRBJ1-4|15|many
TGCGCCAGCAGCTCTACAAGGCCAACTAATGAAAAACTGTTTTTT
CASSSTRPTNEKLFF
>TRBV20-1|TRBD1|TRBJ2-7|19|.
TGCAGTGCTAGAACAAGGTGGACAGGGGGCCGCGAAATCTCCTACGAGCAGTACTTC
CSARTRWTGGREISYEQYF
>TRBV7-2|TRBD1|TRBJ1-2|14|.
TGTGCCAGCAGCGGACAGGAGGGGGATGATGGCTACACCTTC
CASSGQEGDDGYTF
>TRBV25-1|.|TRBJ1-3|13|.
TGTGCCAGCATGGGAGTCTCTGGAAACACCATATATTTT
CASMGVSGNTIYF
>TRBV6-2/TRBV6-3|.|TRBJ2-1|16|.
TGTGCCAGCAGTTCCTTCCAAGCGGAGACCTACAATGAGCAGTTCTTC
CASSSFQAETYNEQFF
>TRBV24-1|.|TRBJ1-5|14|.
TGTGCCACCTCGGGGTCCGGCCTAAATCAGCCCCAGCATTTT
CATSGSGLNQPQHF
>TRBV7-2|.|TRBJ1-4|14|few
TGTGCCAGCAGCTTAGCAGGGGGAGCTGAAAAACTGTTTTTT
CASSLAGGAEKLFF
>TRBV20-1|TRBD2|TRBJ2-1|13|many
TGCAGTGCTAGGGGACTAGCGGGAAGTGAGCAGTTCTTC
CSARGLAGSEQFF
>TRBV7-9|TRBD1|TRBJ2-2|17|once
TGTGCCAGCAGCTTAAGATCGACAGGGGCCTTAGCCGGGGAGCTGTTTTTT
CASSLRSTGALAGELFF
>TRBV20-1|.|TRBJ2-7|15|many
TGCAGTGCTAGAGATGAACTAGCTGATATCTACGAGCAGTACTTC
CSARDELADIYEQYF
>TRBV5-1|.|TRBJ2-7|14|few
TGCGCCAGCAGCCTCGGACTGATCGCCTACGAGCAGTACTTC
CASSLGLIAYEQYF
>TRBV27|TRBD2|TRBJ2-5|15|.
TGTGCCAGCAGCTTGACTAGCGGGATGGGGGAGACCCAGTACTTC
CASSLTSGMGETQYF
>TRBV5-1|TRBD1|TRBJ2-7|14|.
TGCGCCAGCGGCATGAGACAGGGGGGCTACGAGCAGTACTTC
CASGMRQGGYEQYF
>TRBV14|.|TRBJ2-7|15|few
TGTGCCAGCGCTTGGGCCGTGGGGGACTCCTACGAGCAGTACTTC
CASAWAVGDSYEQYF
>TRBV12-3/TRBV12-4|.|TRBJ2-7|13|.
TGTGCCAGCAGCCTAATAATCGGCGACGAGCAGTACTTC
CASSLIIGDEQYF
>TRBV20-1|.|TRBJ2-6|13|few
TGCAGTGCTAGAGTAGGGGGGGCCAACGTCCAGACTTTC
CSARVGGANVQTF
>TRBV9|.|TRBJ1-5|13|many
TGTGCCAGCAGCGTAGACTATAATCAGCCCCAGCATTTT
CASSVDYNQPQHF
>TRBV7-2|.|TRBJ2-2|17|.
TGTGCCAGCAGCTTCCTCGCAGGGGATATCAGGACCGGGGAGCTGTTTTTT
CASSFLAGDIRTGELFF
>TRBV4-1|TRBD2|TRBJ2-3|15|few
TGCGCCAGCAGCCAAGTGGGGGCGGGGGGAGATACGCAGTATTTT
CASSQVGAGGDTQYF
>TRBV20-1|.|TRBJ1-2|15|.
TGCAGTGCTAGAGACCAGGGTTCCTTTAACTATGGCTACACCTTC
CSARDQGSFNYGYTF
>TRBV20-1|.|TRBJ2-1|17|few
TGCAGTGCTAGAGTCGGGAATCGAGAGAGGGGATACAATGAGCAGTTCTTC
CSARVGNRERGYNEQFF
>TRBV6-5|TRBD2|TRBJ2-1|15|.
TGTGCCAGCAGCGACCCACTAGCGGGGGAGCTAAAGCAGTTCTTC
CASSDPLAGELKQFF
>TRBV4-1|TRBD1|TRBJ2-1|17|many
TGCGCCAGCAGCCAAGACGCAAGACAGGGTTCGAGCAATGAGCAGTTCTTC
CASSQDARQGSSNEQFF